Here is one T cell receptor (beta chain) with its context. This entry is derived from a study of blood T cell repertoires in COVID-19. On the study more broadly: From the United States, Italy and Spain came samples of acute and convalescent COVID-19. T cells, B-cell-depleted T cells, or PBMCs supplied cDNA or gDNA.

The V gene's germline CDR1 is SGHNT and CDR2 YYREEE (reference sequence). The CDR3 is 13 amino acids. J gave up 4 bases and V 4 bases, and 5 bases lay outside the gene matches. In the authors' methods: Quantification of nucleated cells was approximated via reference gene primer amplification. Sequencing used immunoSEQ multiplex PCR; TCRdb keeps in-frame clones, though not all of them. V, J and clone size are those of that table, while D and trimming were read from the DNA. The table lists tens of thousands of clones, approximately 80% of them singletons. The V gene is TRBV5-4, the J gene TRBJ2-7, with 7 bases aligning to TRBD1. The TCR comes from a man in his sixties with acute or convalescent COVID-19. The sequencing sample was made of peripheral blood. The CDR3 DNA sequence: TGTGCCAGCAGCCGACCGACAGGGTACGAGCAGTACTTC. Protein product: CASSRPTGYEQYF.